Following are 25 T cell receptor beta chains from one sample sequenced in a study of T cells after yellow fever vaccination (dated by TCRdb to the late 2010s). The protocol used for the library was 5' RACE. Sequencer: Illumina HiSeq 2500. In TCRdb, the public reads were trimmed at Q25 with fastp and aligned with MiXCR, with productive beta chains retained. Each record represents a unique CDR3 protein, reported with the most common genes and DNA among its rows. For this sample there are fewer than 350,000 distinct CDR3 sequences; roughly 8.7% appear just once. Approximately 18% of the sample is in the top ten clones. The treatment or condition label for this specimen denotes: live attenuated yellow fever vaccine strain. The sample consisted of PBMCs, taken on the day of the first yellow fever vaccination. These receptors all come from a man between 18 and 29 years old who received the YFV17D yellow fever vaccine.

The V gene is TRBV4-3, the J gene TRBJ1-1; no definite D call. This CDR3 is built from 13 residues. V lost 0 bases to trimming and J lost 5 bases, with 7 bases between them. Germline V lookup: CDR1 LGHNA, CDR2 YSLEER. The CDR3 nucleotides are TGCGCCAGCAGCCAAGAATCTCGGACTGAAGCTTTCTTT. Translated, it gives CASSQESRTEAFF.

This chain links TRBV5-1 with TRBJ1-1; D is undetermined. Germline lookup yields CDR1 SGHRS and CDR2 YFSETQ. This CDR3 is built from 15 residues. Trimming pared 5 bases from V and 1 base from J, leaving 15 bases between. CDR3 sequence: CASSVGLPRNTEAFF. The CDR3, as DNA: TGCGCCAGCAGTGTAGGACTACCAAGGAACACTGAAGCTTTCTTT.

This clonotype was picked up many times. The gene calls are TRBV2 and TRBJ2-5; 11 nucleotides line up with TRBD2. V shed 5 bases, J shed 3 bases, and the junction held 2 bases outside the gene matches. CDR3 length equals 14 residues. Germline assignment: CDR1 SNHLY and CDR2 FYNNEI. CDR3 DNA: TGTGCCAGCAGTACGGGACTAGCGGAAGAGACCCAGTACTTC. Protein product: CASSTGLAEETQYF.

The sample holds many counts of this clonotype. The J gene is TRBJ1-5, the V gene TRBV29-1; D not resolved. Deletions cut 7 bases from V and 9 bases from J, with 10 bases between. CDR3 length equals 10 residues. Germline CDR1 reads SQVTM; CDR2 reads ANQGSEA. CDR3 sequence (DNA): TGCAGCGGCTCCGAAGGGCCCCAGCATTTT. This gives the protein CSGSEGPQHF.

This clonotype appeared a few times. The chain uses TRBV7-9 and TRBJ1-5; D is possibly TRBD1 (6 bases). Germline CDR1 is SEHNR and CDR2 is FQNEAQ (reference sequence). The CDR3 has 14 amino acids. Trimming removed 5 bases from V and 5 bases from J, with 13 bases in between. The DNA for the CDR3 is TGTGCCAGCAGCGCGGGGGGGCGTTATCAGCCCCAGCATTTT. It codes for CASSAGGRYQPQHF.

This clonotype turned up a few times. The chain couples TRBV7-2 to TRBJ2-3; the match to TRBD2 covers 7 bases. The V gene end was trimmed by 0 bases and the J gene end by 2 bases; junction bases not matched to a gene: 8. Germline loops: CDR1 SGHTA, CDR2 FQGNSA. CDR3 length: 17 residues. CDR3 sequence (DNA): TGTGCCAGCAGCTTAGCGCGGCCGGGACTACCCACAGATACGCAGTATTTT. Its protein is CASSLARPGLPTDTQYF.

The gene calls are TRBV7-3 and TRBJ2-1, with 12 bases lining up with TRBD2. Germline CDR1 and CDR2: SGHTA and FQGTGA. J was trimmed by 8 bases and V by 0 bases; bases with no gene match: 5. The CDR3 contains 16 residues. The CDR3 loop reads CASSLTPSGGADEQFF. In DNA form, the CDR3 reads TGTGCCAGCAGCTTAACGCCTAGCGGGGGGGCCGATGAGCAGTTCTTC.

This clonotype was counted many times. CDR3 residues: CASSYDRVAYNEQFF. CDR3 nucleotide sequence: TGTGCCAGCAGCTATGACAGGGTTGCCTACAATGAGCAGTTCTTC. This chain connects TRBV12-3 or TRBV12-4 to TRBJ2-1; TRBD1 aligns across 7 bases. The CDR3 loop spans 15 amino acids. Unmatched junction bases numbered 7, after V lost 6 bases and J lost 2 bases.

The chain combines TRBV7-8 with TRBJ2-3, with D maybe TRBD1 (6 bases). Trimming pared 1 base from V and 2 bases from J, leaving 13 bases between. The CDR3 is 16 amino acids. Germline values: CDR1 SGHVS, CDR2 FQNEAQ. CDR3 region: CASSLDRARYTDTQYF. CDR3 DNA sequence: TGTGCCAGCAGCTTAGACAGGGCCAGATACACAGATACGCAGTATTTT.

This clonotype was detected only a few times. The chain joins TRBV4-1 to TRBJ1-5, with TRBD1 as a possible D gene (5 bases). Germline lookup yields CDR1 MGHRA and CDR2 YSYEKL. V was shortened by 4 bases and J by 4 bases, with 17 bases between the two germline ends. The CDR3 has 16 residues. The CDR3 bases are TGCGCCAGCAGCCTAAAGGGGACGGACGATAATCAGCCCCAGCATTTT. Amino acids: CASSLKGTDDNQPQHF.

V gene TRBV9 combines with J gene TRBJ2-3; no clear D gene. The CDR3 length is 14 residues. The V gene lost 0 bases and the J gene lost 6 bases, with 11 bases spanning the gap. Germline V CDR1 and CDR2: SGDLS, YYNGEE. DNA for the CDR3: TGTGCCAGCAGCGTAGCTTCCGGCCCGGATACGCAGTATTTT. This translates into CASSVASGPDTQYF.

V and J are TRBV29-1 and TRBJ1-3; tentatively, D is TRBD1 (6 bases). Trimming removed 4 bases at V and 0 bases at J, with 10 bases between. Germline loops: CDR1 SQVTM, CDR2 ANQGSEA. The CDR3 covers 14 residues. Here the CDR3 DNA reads TGCAGCGTTGCGGACAGCAACTCTGGAAACACCATATATTTT. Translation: CSVADSNSGNTIYF.

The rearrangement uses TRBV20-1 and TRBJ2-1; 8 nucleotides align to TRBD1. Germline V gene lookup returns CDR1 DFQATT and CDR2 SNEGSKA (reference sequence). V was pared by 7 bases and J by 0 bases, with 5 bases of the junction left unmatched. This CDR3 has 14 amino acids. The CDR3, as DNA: TGCAGTGGGTGGACAGGGAGCTCCTACAATGAGCAGTTCTTC. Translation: CSGWTGSSYNEQFF.

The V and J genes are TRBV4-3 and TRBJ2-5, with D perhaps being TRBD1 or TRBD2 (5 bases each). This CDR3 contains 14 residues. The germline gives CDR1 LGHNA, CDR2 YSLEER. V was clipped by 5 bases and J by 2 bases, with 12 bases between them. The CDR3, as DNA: TGCGCCAGCAGCAGGGGTGAGGGTCAAGAGACCCAGTACTTC. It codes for CASSRGEGQETQYF.

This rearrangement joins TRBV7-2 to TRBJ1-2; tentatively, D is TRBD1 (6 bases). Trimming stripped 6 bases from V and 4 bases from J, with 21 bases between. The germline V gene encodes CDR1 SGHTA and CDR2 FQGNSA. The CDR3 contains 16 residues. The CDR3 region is CASSQGVRGPLYGYTF. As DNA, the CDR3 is TGTGCCAGCAGTCAAGGGGTCCGGGGGCCCCTCTATGGCTACACCTTC.

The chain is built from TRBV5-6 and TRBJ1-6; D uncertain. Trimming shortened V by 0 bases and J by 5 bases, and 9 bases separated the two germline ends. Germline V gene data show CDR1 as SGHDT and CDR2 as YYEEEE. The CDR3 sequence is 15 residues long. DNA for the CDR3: TGTGCCAGCAGCTTGGCCTGGAGAAATAATTCACCCCTCCACTTT. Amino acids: CASSLAWRNNSPLHF.

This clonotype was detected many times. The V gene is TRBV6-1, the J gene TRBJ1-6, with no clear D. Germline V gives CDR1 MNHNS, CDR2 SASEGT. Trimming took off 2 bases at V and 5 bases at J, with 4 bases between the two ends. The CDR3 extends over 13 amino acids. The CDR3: CASSEQNNSPLHF. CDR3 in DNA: TGTGCCAGCAGTGAACAGAATAATTCACCCCTCCACTTT.

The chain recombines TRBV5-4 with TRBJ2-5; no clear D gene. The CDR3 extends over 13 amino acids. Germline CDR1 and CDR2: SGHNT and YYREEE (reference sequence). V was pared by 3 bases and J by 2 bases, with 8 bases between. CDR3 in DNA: TGTGCCAGCAGCTCGGCTACTCAAGAGACCCAGTACTTC. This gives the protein CASSSATQETQYF.

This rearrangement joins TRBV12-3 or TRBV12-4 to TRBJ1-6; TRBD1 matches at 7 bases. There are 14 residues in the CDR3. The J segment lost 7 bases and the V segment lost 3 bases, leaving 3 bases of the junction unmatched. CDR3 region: CASSFRDRNSPLHF. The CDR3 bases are TGTGCCAGCAGTTTCCGGGACAGAAATTCACCCCTCCACTTT.

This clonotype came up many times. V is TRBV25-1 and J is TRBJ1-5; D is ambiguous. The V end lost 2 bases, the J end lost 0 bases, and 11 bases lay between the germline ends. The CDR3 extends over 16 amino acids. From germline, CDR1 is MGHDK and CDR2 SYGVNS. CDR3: CASSETASLSNQPQHF. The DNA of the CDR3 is TGTGCCAGCAGTGAAACAGCCAGTCTTAGCAATCAGCCCCAGCATTTT.

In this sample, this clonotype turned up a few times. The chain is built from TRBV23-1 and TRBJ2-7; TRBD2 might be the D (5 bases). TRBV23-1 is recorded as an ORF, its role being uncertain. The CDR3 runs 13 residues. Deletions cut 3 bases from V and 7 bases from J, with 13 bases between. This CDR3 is CASSQRPSGEQYF. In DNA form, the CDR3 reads TGCGCCAGCAGTCAGAGGCCATCGGGAGAGCAGTACTTC.

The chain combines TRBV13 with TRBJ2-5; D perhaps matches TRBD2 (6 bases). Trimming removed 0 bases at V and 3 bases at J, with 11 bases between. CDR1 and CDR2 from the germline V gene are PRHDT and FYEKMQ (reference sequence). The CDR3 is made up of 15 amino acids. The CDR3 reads CASSLGQGGEETQYF. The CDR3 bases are TGTGCCAGCAGCTTAGGCCAGGGAGGAGAAGAGACCCAGTACTTC.

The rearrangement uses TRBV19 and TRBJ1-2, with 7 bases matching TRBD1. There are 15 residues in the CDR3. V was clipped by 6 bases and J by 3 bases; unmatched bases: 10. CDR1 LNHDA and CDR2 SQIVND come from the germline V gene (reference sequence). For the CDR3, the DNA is TGTGCCAGTAGCCCCGGGACAGTCGAATACTATGGCTACACCTTC. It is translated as CASSPGTVEYYGYTF.

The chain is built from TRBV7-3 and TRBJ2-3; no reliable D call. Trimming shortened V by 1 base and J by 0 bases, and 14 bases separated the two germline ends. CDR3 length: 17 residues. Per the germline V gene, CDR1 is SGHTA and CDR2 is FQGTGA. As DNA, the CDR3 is TGTGCCAGCAGCTTAAACCTTGTCCGATCTAGCACAGATACGCAGTATTTT. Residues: CASSLNLVRSSTDTQYF.

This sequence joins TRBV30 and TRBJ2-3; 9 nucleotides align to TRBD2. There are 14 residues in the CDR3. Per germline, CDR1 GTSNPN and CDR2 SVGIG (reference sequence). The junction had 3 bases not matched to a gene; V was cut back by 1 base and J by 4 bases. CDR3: CAWSGAGGSDTQYF. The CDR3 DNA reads TGTGCCTGGAGTGGAGCGGGGGGATCAGATACGCAGTATTTT.